The clone carrying this T cell receptor beta chain was seen a few times. This sample was included in a study of blood T cell repertoires in COVID-19. Study background: Italy, Spain and the United States were the sources of the convalescent and acute COVID-19 samples.

Data came from immunoSEQ multiplex PCR; TCRdb stores just in-frame clones and leaves some out. The sample includes 110,000 or so clones, about 85% of them seen just once. The source of this sequence is a man aged 40-49 years with acute or convalescent COVID-19. Sequenced: peripheral blood.

The CDR3, as DNA: TGCGCCAGCAGCTTGGGTTGGACAGGGGGCGTGACTAATGAAAAACTGTTTTTT. It encodes CASSLGWTGGVTNEKLFF. The chain has TRBV5-1 and TRBJ1-4; 11 nucleotides line up with TRBD1. The germline gives CDR1 SGHRS, CDR2 YFSETQ. CDR3 length: 18 amino acids. V was clipped by 0 bases and J by 2 bases; unmatched bases: 6.